This T cell receptor (beta chain) is from a study of monozygotic twins with cystic fibrosis. Whole-study findings and limits: Shared CDR3 numbers were not associated with age, concordance or severity. Low clonality (median about 0.0095) suggested a mostly naive repertoire. Co-twins had the most similar V usage for 13 of 16 pairs, J for 8. Monozygotic CF twin pairs shared significantly more nucleotide-identical clonotypes than unrelated CF individuals did.

A word on this clone: Its specificity is not known.

Trimming stripped 5 bases from V and 0 bases from J, with 5 bases between. Germline V gene sequence: CDR1 SQVTM, CDR2 ANQGSEA. The CDR3 consists of 13 residues. Profiled with immunoSEQ multiplex PCR; TCRdb holds only in-frame clones, not every one. This table holds 7,000 to 9,500 clones, 94% found once. What was sequenced was blood. The chain uses TRBV29-1 and TRBJ2-6; D remains unclear. The clonotype was recovered from a boy between 2 and 10 years old with cystic fibrosis. The CDR3 sequence is CSVRSSGANVLTF. CDR3 bases: TGCAGCGTTCGGAGCTCTGGGGCCAACGTCCTGACTTTC.